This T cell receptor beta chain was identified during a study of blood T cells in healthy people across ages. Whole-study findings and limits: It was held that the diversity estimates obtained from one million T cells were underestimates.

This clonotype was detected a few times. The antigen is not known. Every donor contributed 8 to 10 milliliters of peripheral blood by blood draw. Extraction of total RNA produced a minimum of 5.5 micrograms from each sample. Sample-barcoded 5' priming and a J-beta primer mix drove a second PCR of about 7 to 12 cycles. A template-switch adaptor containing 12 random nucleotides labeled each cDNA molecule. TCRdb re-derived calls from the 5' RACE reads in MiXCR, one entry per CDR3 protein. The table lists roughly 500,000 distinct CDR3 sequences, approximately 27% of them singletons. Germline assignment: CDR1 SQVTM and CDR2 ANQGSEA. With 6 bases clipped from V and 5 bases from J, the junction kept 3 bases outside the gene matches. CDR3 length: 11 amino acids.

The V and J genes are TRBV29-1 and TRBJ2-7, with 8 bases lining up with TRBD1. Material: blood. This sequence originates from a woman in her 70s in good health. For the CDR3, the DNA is TGCAGCGTGACAGGGGTCGACGAGCAGTACTTC. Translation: CSVTGVDEQYF.